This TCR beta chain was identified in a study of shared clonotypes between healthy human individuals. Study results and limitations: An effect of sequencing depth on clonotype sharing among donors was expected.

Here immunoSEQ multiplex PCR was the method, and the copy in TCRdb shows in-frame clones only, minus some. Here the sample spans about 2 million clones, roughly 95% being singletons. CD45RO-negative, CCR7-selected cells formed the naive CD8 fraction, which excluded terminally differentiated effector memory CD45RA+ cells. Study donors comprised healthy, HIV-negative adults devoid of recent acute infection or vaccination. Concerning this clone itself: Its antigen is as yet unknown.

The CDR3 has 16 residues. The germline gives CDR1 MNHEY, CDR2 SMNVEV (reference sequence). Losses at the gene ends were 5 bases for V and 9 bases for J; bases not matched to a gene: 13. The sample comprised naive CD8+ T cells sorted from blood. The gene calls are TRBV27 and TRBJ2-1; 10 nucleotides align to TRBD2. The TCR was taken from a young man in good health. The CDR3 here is CASSLSSGSNKIEQFF. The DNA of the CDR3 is TGTGCCAGCAGTCTGTCTAGCGGGAGTAATAAAATTGAGCAGTTCTTC.